The present entry profiles one T cell receptor beta chain with its context. These data come from a study of blood T cell repertoires in COVID-19. The CDR3 spans 14 residues. CDR1 is MNHEY, CDR2 SMNVEV, per germline (reference sequence). J was trimmed by 5 bases and V by 0 bases; bases with no gene match: 2. The assay was immunoSEQ multiplex PCR, and TCRdb's table has in-frame clones only and misses some. The sample contains around 150,000 clones, roughly 90% of which appear only once. What was sequenced was peripheral blood. The V and J genes are TRBV27 and TRBJ1-2, with 8 bases lining up with TRBD1. This sequence was found in a woman between 55 and 75 years old with active or convalescent COVID-19. The CDR3 DNA follows: TGTGCCAGCAGTTTATCTACAGGGGGATATGGCTACACCTTC. Protein sequence: CASSLSTGGYGYTF.